One sample yielded the 6 T cell receptor beta chains listed below, sequenced in a study of shared clonotypes between healthy human individuals. CD45RO-negative, CCR7-positively selected cells formed the naive CD8 fraction, excluding terminally differentiated effector memory CD45RA+ cells. Profiled with immunoSEQ multiplex PCR; TCRdb holds only in-frame clones, not every one. The profile covers more than 600,000 clones, with around 92% appearing a single time and nearly 25% taken by the ten largest. The sequenced sample was naive CD8+ T cells sorted from blood. All receptors come from a man aged 25-45 years in good health.

The chain couples TRBV7-9 to TRBJ2-7, with TRBD2 matching 13 bases. The length of the CDR3 is 17 residues. V shed 5 bases and J 3 bases; nucleotides not matched to a gene: 10. Germline V gene data show CDR1 as SEHNR and CDR2 as FQNEAQ (reference sequence). The CDR3 region has the DNA TGTGCCAGCAGCGGCGGGACTAGCGGGGTGGGAAACTACGAGCAGTACTTC. This sequence encodes CASSGGTSGVGNYEQYF.

The chain uses TRBV4-1 and TRBJ1-3; 7 nucleotides line up with TRBD1. There are 19 residues in the CDR3. Germline V gene lookup returns CDR1 MGHRA and CDR2 YSYEKL. J lost 0 bases, V lost 1 base, and 12 bases had no gene match. CDR3 in amino acids: CASSQASVEGASSGNTIYF. The CDR3 nucleotides are TGCGCCAGCAGCCAAGCTTCTGTCGAGGGGGCGAGCTCTGGAAACACCATATATTTT.

This clone is a singleton in its sample. The chain has TRBV7-2 and TRBJ2-5; the D call may be TRBD1 or TRBD2 (5 bases each). This CDR3 is 15 amino acids long. Deletions cut 0 bases from V and 3 bases from J, with 11 bases between. CDR1 is SGHTA, CDR2 FQGNSA, per germline. The chain's CDR3 is CASSLAGPGKETQYF. The CDR3 DNA sequence: TGTGCCAGCAGCTTAGCGGGGCCGGGAAAAGAGACCCAGTACTTC.

This chain connects TRBV9 to TRBJ2-2; D unresolved. Germline lookup yields CDR1 SGDLS and CDR2 YYNGEE. The CDR3 spans 12 residues. V shed 3 bases and J shed 5 bases, with 5 bases lying between them. The CDR3 region has the DNA TGTGCCAGCAGCGAAATGACCGGGGAGCTGTTTTTT. Protein: CASSEMTGELFF.

This clone came up once. The rearrangement uses TRBV29-1 and TRBJ2-1; no reliable D call. V was cut by 5 bases and J by 0 bases, with 26 bases left in between. There are 19 residues in the CDR3. Germline CDR1 is SQVTM and CDR2 is ANQGSEA. The CDR3 coding sequence is TGCAGCGTTACAACGCGGACCCCGAAAGTCACCGCCTCCTACAATGAGCAGTTCTTC. Translated, it gives CSVTTRTPKVTASYNEQFF.

The rearrangement joins TRBV9 to TRBJ2-1; D is undetermined. The CDR3 contains 14 residues. V lost 3 bases and J lost 8, with 15 bases in between. Germline V gene data show CDR1 as SGDLS and CDR2 as YYNGEE. The CDR3 bases are TGTGCCAGCAGCGCCCCGACGGCTCCCCATGAGCAGTTCTTC. As protein: CASSAPTAPHEQFF. Looking up the rest from reference TRBV9 and TRBJ2-1 gives the full variable domain: DSGVTQTPKHLITATGQRVTLRCSPRSGDLSVYWYQQSLDQGLQFLIQYYNGEERAKGNILERFSAQQFPDLHSELNLSSLELGDSALYFCASSAPTAPHEQFFGPGTRLTVL.